This TCR beta chain stems from a study of blood T cell repertoires in COVID-19 (dated by TCRdb to about 2020). Regarding the research as a whole: Samples from collaborators originated in the United States, Italy and Spain and spanned both the acute and convalescent phases of COVID-19. Subjects who had been exposed to COVID-19, were actively infected with it, or had recovered from it provided the deeply sampled blood TCRbeta repertoires that made up the dataset. Samples came from the ongoing ImmuneRACE study (first 160 participants) plus 1,254 subjects from 6 global collaborators. The material from the prospective study consisted of cDNA or gDNA derived from T cells, B-cell-depleted T cells, or PBMCs. A de-identified subject ID, COVID-19 status, age in years and sex were almost always included in the sample metadata. HLA class I and class II types, where available, came from metadata supplied by the sample provider rather than from assay-based typing. A freely available public database, intended as a resource for researchers studying the immune response to SARS-CoV-2, is where the repertoires were released. General findings and caveats noted by the study authors: How much clinical and demographic metadata was included differed by source and by participant, and the metadata was provided uncurated.

The germline V gene supplies CDR1 MGHRA and CDR2 YSYEKL. V loses 1 base of germline sequence and J loses 4 bases, and the interval between the two ends is 13 bases. Reading from cysteine to phenylalanine, the CDR3 counts 15 amino acids. CDR3 DNA only is kept here, 45 bases in frame from base 1. TCRbeta CDR3 regions were amplified from genomic DNA using the immunoSEQ Assay, a bias-controlled multiplex PCR. Per the original workflow: The number of nucleated cells in each sample was estimated by amplification of reference gene primers within the assay. To quantify the absolute abundance of each unique TCRbeta CDR3 rearrangement, sequence reads were collapsed and filtered. Productive Simpson clonality was computed per sample as the square root of Simpson's diversity index over productive rearrangements. TCRdb mirrors the immuneACCESS table, restricted to in-frame sequences. Some clones are absent from its copies; in checked studies, under half trace to an unresolved V gene, and the reason for the others is unknown. The V and J calls and clone size are taken from that table; D and trimming were inferred from the DNA. This sample comprises roughly 140,000 clones, around nine tenths of them detected only once. About 5.6% of the sample rests with the top ten.

About this clone itself: This clone's antigen is unknown. Within one base of it there is no much larger clone, and no base qualities were kept.

Collaborating institutions collected whole blood in K2EDTA tubes following their own protocols. For TCRbeta analysis, collaborator samples were shipped as frozen whole blood, as isolated PBMCs, or as DNA extracted from either sample type. This sequence was found in a human donor in a cohort sampled during active COVID-19. Material: peripheral blood. The V and J segments used are TRBV4-1 and TRBJ1-2; the D gene is possibly TRBD1, with 6 bases matching. CDR3 reads: CASSQAGEWGYGYTF. Read as DNA, the sequence is TGCGCCAGCAGCCAAGCAGGGGAATGGGGCTATGGCTACACCTTC.